Listed here are 27 T cell receptor beta chains from one sample, sequenced in a study of human T cells and chemical hapten exposure. TCRdb independently ran MiXCR on the RACE reads; one entry per CDR3 protein. This sample has about 130,000 distinct CDR3 sequences, with approximately 9% found just once. Time point meaning: healthy volunteer bleed at 2 weeks. Whole blood that had not been fractionated was the source of extracted total RNA. The sequencing sample was made of whole blood. All receptors derive from a male donor in good health. Some clones in this sample may be carry-over from other donors' samples.

This clonotype has a handful of counts. V is TRBV27 and J is TRBJ2-7; TRBD2 matches 9 bases. Looked up from germline, CDR1 is MNHEY and CDR2 is SMNVEV (reference sequence). The CDR3 contains 16 residues. J lost 3 bases, V lost 0 bases, and 6 bases had no gene match. The CDR3 region has the DNA TGTGCCAGCAGTTTATCATTAGCGGGGGCTTTCTACGAGCAGTACTTC. Protein sequence: CASSLSLAGAFYEQYF.

The sample holds a few counts of this clonotype. This chain uses TRBV15 with TRBJ2-7; D perhaps matches TRBD1 (6 bases). Trimming removed 2 bases at V and 4 bases at J, with 15 bases between. The CDR3 sequence is 15 residues long. Germline lookup yields CDR1 LNHNV and CDR2 YYDKDF (reference sequence). Here the CDR3 reads CATSRSATGWYEQYF. DNA of the CDR3: TGTGCCACCAGCAGATCCGCCACAGGGTGGTACGAGCAGTACTTC.

This clonotype was detected a few times. This sequence joins TRBV29-1 and TRBJ2-1; D gene uncertain. The CDR3 length is 14 residues. The V gene's germline CDR1 is SQVTM and CDR2 ANQGSEA. With 1 base removed from V and 4 bases from J, the gap between germline ends came to 11 bases. CDR3 nucleotides: TGCAGCGTTGAAGCAATGTCCAAGTACAATGAGCAGTTCTTC. Translation: CSVEAMSKYNEQFF.

This clonotype was observed a handful of times. V usage is TRBV19 and J usage is TRBJ2-5; tentative D call: TRBD1 (5 bases). CDR3 length: 13 amino acids. V was pared by 8 bases and J by 1 base, with 11 bases between. Germline V gives CDR1 LNHDA, CDR2 SQIVND (reference sequence). The CDR3 reads CASGARAQETQYF. The CDR3 coding sequence is TGTGCCAGTGGGGCCAGGGCCCAAGAGACCCAGTACTTC.

The genes are TRBV7-2 and TRBJ2-2; 7 bases match TRBD1. The ends lost 5 bases at V and 1 base at J; junction bases unmatched: 4. This CDR3 region has 15 residues. Per germline, CDR1 SGHTA and CDR2 FQGNSA. CDR3 bases: TGTGCCAGCAGCCCGGACAGGTTGAACACCGGGGAGCTGTTTTTT. Translating gives CASSPDRLNTGELFF.

This clonotype came up many times. The chain joins TRBV5-1 to TRBJ1-2; D unresolved. Germline V gene lookup returns CDR1 SGHRS and CDR2 YFSETQ. This CDR3 is 13 amino acids long. V shed 0 bases and J shed 7 bases, with 10 bases lying between them. DNA for the CDR3: TGCGCCAGCAGCTTGGGTTCTAGCGGTGGCTACACCTTC. It translates to CASSLGSSGGYTF.

This clonotype has only a few counts. This rearrangement joins TRBV3-1 to TRBJ2-1; TRBD2 matches 8 bases. CDR1 LGHDT and CDR2 YNNKEL come from the germline V gene (reference sequence). This CDR3 has 15 residues. V gave up 5 bases and J gave up 1 base; unmatched junction bases: 4. This chain's CDR3 is CASSVSGVSYNEQFF. CDR3 DNA: TGTGCCAGCAGCGTTAGCGGGGTTTCCTACAATGAGCAGTTCTTC.

This clonotype was counted a few times. The genes are TRBV7-9 and TRBJ2-2, with D possibly TRBD1 on 5 matching bases. There are 16 residues in the CDR3. CDR1 and CDR2 (germline): SEHNR, FQNEAQ (reference sequence). Trimming shortened V by 0 bases and J by 5 bases, and 13 bases separated the two germline ends. CDR3 amino acids: CASSLAQGMLTGELFF. CDR3 DNA sequence: TGTGCCAGCAGCTTAGCGCAGGGAATGTTGACCGGGGAGCTGTTTTTT. Based on the CDR3 plus reference TRBV7-9 and TRBJ2-2, the full variable domain is DTGVSQNPRHKITKRGQNVTFRCDPISEHNRLYWYRQTLGQGPEFLTYFQNEAQLEKSRLLSDRFSAERPKGSFSTLEIQRTEQGDSAMYLCASSLAQGMLTGELFFGEGSRLTVL.

This chain connects TRBV20-1 to TRBJ2-1; 10 bases are a match to TRBD1. The CDR3 is 16 residues long. The germline CDR1 and CDR2 sequences are DFQATT and SNEGSKA (reference sequence). With V trimmed by 2 bases and J by 2 bases, 6 bases remained unmatched. The CDR3 reads CSARSAGTGAYNEQFF. CDR3 in DNA: TGCAGTGCTAGATCAGCCGGGACAGGGGCCTACAATGAGCAGTTCTTC.

This clonotype was seen repeatedly, ten times or more. This chain joins TRBV7-8 and TRBJ1-4; no clear D gene. CDR1 is SGHVS, CDR2 FQNEAQ, per germline. The CDR3 runs 15 residues. Trimming cost V 3 bases and J 0 bases, with 8 bases left between them. The CDR3 DNA reads as TGTGCCAGCAGCTTGACATCTGCAACTAATGAAAAACTGTTTTTT. Protein sequence: CASSLTSATNEKLFF.

This clonotype was observed many times. This chain connects TRBV7-9 to TRBJ2-3; TRBD2 matches at 13 bases. Germline values: CDR1 SEHNR, CDR2 FQNEAQ (reference sequence). The CDR3 is 17 residues long. Trimming removed 1 base from V and 4 bases from J; junction bases left unmatched: 5. The CDR3, as DNA: TGTGCCAGCAGCTTAGGCTGGACTAGCGGGAGTGCAGATACGCAGTATTTT. Amino acid sequence: CASSLGWTSGSADTQYF.

This clonotype was seen at least ten times. The CDR3 DNA sequence: TGTGCCAGCAGAATCACCGGGACTGGGAACACTGAAGCTTTCTTT. Translated, it gives CASRITGTGNTEAFF. The chain has TRBV6-2 or TRBV6-3 and TRBJ1-1, with D possibly matching TRBD1 (5 bases). CDR1 is MNHEY, CDR2 SVGEGT, per germline. The V and J ends lost 6 bases and 1 base respectively, with 15 bases between them. The CDR3 is 15 residues long.

This clonotype was seen many times. The chain joins TRBV12-3 or TRBV12-4 to TRBJ1-1; 11 nucleotides line up with TRBD1. The J segment lost 6 bases and the V segment lost 0 bases, leaving 6 bases of the junction unmatched. CDR3 length: 16 amino acids. CDR3 protein: CASSLARTGGIAEAFF. In DNA, the CDR3 is TGTGCCAGCAGTTTAGCTAGGACAGGGGGCATCGCTGAAGCTTTCTTT.

This clonotype was seen many times. J is TRBJ2-3 and V is TRBV7-9; 9 bases fit TRBD2. Trimming took 3 bases from V and 3 from J; bases not matched to a gene: 4. CDR1 and CDR2 from the germline V gene are SEHNR and FQNEAQ (reference sequence). CDR3 length: 15 residues. CDR3 residues: CASSFSLAGTDTQYF. CDR3 DNA: TGTGCCAGCAGCTTTTCCCTAGCGGGAACAGATACGCAGTATTTT.

This clonotype was observed at least ten times. This chain joins TRBV5-5 and TRBJ2-7, with 11 bases identical to TRBD1. Germline values: CDR1 SGHKS, CDR2 YYEKEE (reference sequence). Germline trimming cut 5 bases from V and 4 bases from J; bases unmatched to any gene: 5. The CDR3 covers 14 residues. This chain's CDR3 is CASSLRDRGYEQYF. The CDR3 nucleotides read TGTGCCAGCAGTCTCCGGGACAGGGGGTACGAGCAGTACTTC.

This clonotype was observed many times. V and J are TRBV24-1 and TRBJ1-5; D gene ambiguous. V lost 11 bases to trimming and J lost 8 bases, with 12 bases between them. Germline V gives CDR1 KGHDR, CDR2 SFDVKD. This CDR3 spans 11 amino acids. The CDR3 sequence: CANTSREPQHF. CDR3 nucleotides: TGTGCCAACACTAGCCGTGAGCCCCAGCATTTT.

The chain carries TRBV10-3 and TRBJ2-3, with D possibly being TRBD1 (6 bases). CDR1 and CDR2 (germline): ENHRY, SYGVKD. This CDR3 region has 19 residues. Between the trimmed V and J ends, which lost 5 bases and 0 bases, there was a span of 24 bases. The CDR3 loop is CAISRSLRDTLSSTDTQYF. The CDR3 nucleotides read TGTGCCATCAGTCGCTCCCTGAGGGACACTTTATCTAGCACAGATACGCAGTATTTT.

This clonotype came up a few times. V is TRBV12-3 or TRBV12-4 and J is TRBJ2-2, with 10 bases lining up with TRBD2. This CDR3 is 14 amino acids long. With 5 bases clipped from V and 7 bases from J, the junction kept 4 bases outside the gene matches. The CDR3 spells CASSPRLAGGELFF. The CDR3 DNA follows: TGTGCCAGCAGTCCCAGACTAGCGGGCGGGGAGCTGTTTTTT.

V gene TRBV19 combines with J gene TRBJ2-6; D is unclear. The CDR3 runs 17 residues. Germline lookup yields CDR1 LNHDA and CDR2 SQIVND (reference sequence). V was pared by 1 base and J by 2 bases, with 12 bases between. CDR3 residues: CASSIAPASPGANVLTF. The CDR3 bases are TGTGCCAGTAGTATAGCGCCAGCCAGCCCTGGGGCCAACGTCCTGACTTTC.

The sample holds a few counts of this clonotype. The chain has TRBV6-1 and TRBJ1-1; D unclear. Trimming shortened V by 4 bases and J by 3 bases, and 6 bases separated the two germline ends. Germline V gene data show CDR1 as MNHNS and CDR2 as SASEGT. CDR3 length equals 12 residues. The CDR3 here is CASSVSYTEAFF. The CDR3 nucleotides are TGTGCCAGCAGTGTCAGTTACACTGAAGCTTTCTTT.

This clonotype showed up just a few times. The genes are TRBV11-2 and TRBJ2-1, with 10 bases matching TRBD2. The V gene's germline CDR1 is SGHAT and CDR2 FQNNGV. The length of the CDR3 is 16 residues. The J segment lost 7 bases and the V segment lost 4 bases, leaving 10 bases of the junction unmatched. In DNA form, the CDR3 reads TGTGCCAGCAGCTCCCCAGCGGGAGGGCATGCGAATGAGCAGTTCTTC. Amino acid sequence: CASSSPAGGHANEQFF.

The chain links TRBV7-9 to TRBJ2-2; 9 nucleotides agree with TRBD1. This CDR3 has 15 amino acids. Germline assignment: CDR1 SEHNR and CDR2 FQNEAQ (reference sequence). V dropped 6 bases and J dropped 5; count of bases not matched to a gene: 7. CDR3 sequence reads: CASRPGQGFTGELFF. In nucleotides, the CDR3 is TGTGCCAGCAGACCGGGACAGGGATTTACCGGGGAGCTGTTTTTT.

The chain uses TRBV14 and TRBJ1-2; D is ambiguous. This CDR3 spans 14 amino acids. V was clipped by 0 bases and J by 4 bases, with 9 bases between them. The germline V gene has CDR1 SGHDN and CDR2 FVKESK. The CDR3 spells CASSQDPRLYGYTF. For the CDR3, the DNA is TGTGCCAGCAGCCAAGATCCAAGACTCTATGGCTACACCTTC. The entire variable domain, with the rest obtained from reference TRBV14 and TRBJ1-2, is as follows: EAGVTQFPSHSVIEKGQTVTLRCDPISGHDNLYWYRRVMGKEIKFLLHFVKESKQDESGMPNNRFLAERTGGTYSTLKVQPAELEDSGVYFCASSQDPRLYGYTFGSGTRLTVV.

The V call is TRBV3-1, the J call TRBJ1-1, with TRBD1 matching 7 bases. Germline-derived CDR1 and CDR2 are LGHDT and YNNKEL (reference sequence). J was trimmed by 1 base and V by 0 bases; bases with no gene match: 8. This CDR3 is built from 17 residues. CDR3 nucleotides: TGTGCCAGCAGCCAAGACCTGACAGGGTGGTGGAACACTGAAGCTTTCTTT. Translated, it gives CASSQDLTGWWNTEAFF.

This clonotype has just a few counts. The V call is TRBV29-1, the J call TRBJ1-1; unclear D gene. CDR1 is SQVTM and CDR2 is ANQGSEA in the germline V gene. This CDR3 contains 12 residues. V was shortened by 2 bases and J by 8 bases, with 12 bases between the two germline ends. The CDR3 DNA sequence: TGCAGCGTTGAAAGGGCCCCCCTCGAAGCTTTCTTT. It translates to CSVERAPLEAFF.

The rearrangement uses TRBV7-8 and TRBJ2-5; D ambiguous. CDR1 and CDR2 from the germline V gene are SGHVS and FQNEAQ. V lost 5 bases to trimming and J lost 5 bases, with 9 bases between them. This CDR3 is built from 12 residues. In DNA form, the CDR3 reads TGTGCCAGCAGCCGGCTGTCGGAGACCCAGTACTTC. Translated: CASSRLSETQYF.

The V gene is TRBV4-1, the J gene TRBJ2-1; D gene ambiguous. The V gene's germline CDR1 is MGHRA and CDR2 YSYEKL. Trimming shortened V by 1 base and J by 4 bases, and 11 bases separated the two germline ends. CDR3 length equals 15 residues. The chain's CDR3 is CASSQGPETYNEQFF. CDR3 nucleotides: TGCGCCAGCAGCCAAGGACCCGAGACTTACAATGAGCAGTTCTTC.